One and the same sample provided the 18 T cell receptor beta chains below, sequenced in a study of early T cells in non-severe SARS-CoV-2 infection. TCRdb reanalysed the 5' RACE reads using MiXCR and keeps one entry per CDR3 protein. The table has 45,000 to 60,000 distinct CDR3 sequences, about 10% seen once. Sequencing was carried out using whole blood. The receptor source for this set is an adult who was a healthcare worker with PCR-confirmed SARS-CoV-2 infection or an uninfected control (not recorded which).

This clonotype was recorded at least ten times. The rearrangement joins TRBV24-1 to TRBJ2-2, with TRBD1 matching over 7 bases. The CDR3 is 15 amino acids. The junction had 5 bases not matched to a gene; V was cut back by 0 bases and J by 8 bases. Germline V gene lookup returns CDR1 KGHDR and CDR2 SFDVKD. Here the CDR3 reads CATSDLLQGTGELFF. The CDR3 DNA follows: TGTGCCACCAGTGATTTGCTACAGGGGACAGGGGAGCTGTTTTTT.

To note about this clonotype: It may be a read error: a sequence one base away is much more abundant. The V and J genes are TRBV19 and TRBJ2-1; 13 bases align to TRBD2. Germline V gene sequence: CDR1 LNHDA, CDR2 SQIVND (reference sequence). There are 16 residues in the CDR3. The DNA of the CDR3 is TGTGCCAGTAGTTTAACTAGCGGGGGGGCCTACGATGAGCAGTTCTTC. Translation gives CASSLTSGGAYDEQFF.

The sample holds many counts of this clonotype. V gene TRBV9 combines with J gene TRBJ2-3; 8 bases agree with TRBD1. V shed 4 bases, J shed 4 bases, and the junction held 14 bases outside the gene matches. The CDR3 spans 17 residues. Germline V CDR1 and CDR2: SGDLS, YYNGEE. In DNA, the CDR3 is TGTGCCAGCAGCCCAAATCCGGACAGGGTAGTTCCAGATACGCAGTATTTT. Translation gives CASSPNPDRVVPDTQYF.

This clonotype was detected a few times. The rearrangement links TRBV7-2 to TRBJ1-1; 8 nucleotides line up with TRBD1. Germline V lookup: CDR1 SGHTA, CDR2 FQGNSA. The J segment lost 10 bases and the V segment lost 2 bases, leaving 6 bases of the junction unmatched. The CDR3 contains 13 residues. As DNA, the CDR3 is TGTGCCAGCAGCTTATTAGCAGGGGGCTCAGCTTTCTTT. It translates to CASSLLAGGSAFF.

This clonotype was seen a handful of times. The chain joins TRBV19 to TRBJ2-3; D possibly corresponds to TRBD1 (5 bases). The germline V gene has CDR1 LNHDA and CDR2 SQIVND (reference sequence). V was trimmed by 6 bases and J by 3 bases, leaving 7 bases between them. CDR3 size: 12 residues. The CDR3 DNA is TGTGCCAGTAGCCGACAGACAGATACGCAGTATTTT. Encoded protein: CASSRQTDTQYF.

This clonotype was recorded at least ten times. The chain combines TRBV4-1 with TRBJ2-3; D is undetermined. Looked up from germline, CDR1 is MGHRA and CDR2 is YSYEKL. This CDR3 spans 17 amino acids. Trimming cost V 2 bases and J 0 bases, with 15 bases left between them. CDR3 sequence: CASSQPRLRMSTDTQYF. CDR3 sequence (DNA): TGCGCCAGCAGCCAACCTCGACTCAGGATGAGCACAGATACGCAGTATTTT.

The rearrangement joins TRBV20-1 to TRBJ2-1, with 12 bases lining up with TRBD2. The CDR3 has 17 amino acids. Germline CDR1 is DFQATT and CDR2 is SNEGSKA (reference sequence). Trimming took 0 bases from V and 7 from J; bases not matched to a gene: 10. CDR3 sequence reads: CSARDLGSSGGANEQFF. In DNA form, the CDR3 reads TGCAGTGCTAGAGATCTTGGGTCTAGCGGGGGGGCGAATGAGCAGTTCTTC.

The sample holds a few counts of this clonotype. J is TRBJ1-3 and V is TRBV10-3; D remains unclear. The ends were cut back, 7 bases at V and 0 bases at J, with 10 bases in the middle. Germline V gene data show CDR1 as ENHRY and CDR2 as SYGVKD. CDR3 length: 14 residues. CDR3 in DNA: TGTGCCATCAAGGAGGGATACTCTGGAAACACCATATATTTT. It translates to CAIKEGYSGNTIYF.

This clonotype was seen ten or more times. The chain carries TRBV19 and TRBJ2-4; the match to TRBD1 covers 9 bases. The J segment lost 3 bases and the V segment lost 5 bases, leaving 11 bases of the junction unmatched. There are 17 residues in the CDR3. The germline CDR1 and CDR2 sequences are LNHDA and SQIVND (reference sequence). This CDR3 reads CASSPHSGQGSKNIQYF. CDR3 nucleotides: TGTGCCAGTAGTCCCCACTCCGGACAGGGGAGCAAAAACATTCAGTACTTC.

Concerning this clonotype: The CDR3 does not end in the conserved phenylalanine or tryptophan, so this is likely a read error. The DNA is left out, because the CDR3 cannot be placed on it with certainty; the CDR3 is given as TCRdb lists it. The chain is built from TRBV7-2 and TRBJ2-7; the table names TRBD1, a call not compared with the DNA. Germline CDR1 reads SGHTA; CDR2 reads FQGNSA. The CDR3 has 13 residues if both end residues are counted. The chain's CDR3 is CASSLRQGARFWL.

This clonotype was detected ten times or more. V usage is TRBV25-1 and J usage is TRBJ2-2; no definite D call. The CDR3 consists of 14 residues. The germline CDR1 and CDR2 sequences are MGHDK and SYGVNS. V was pared by 2 bases and J by 4 bases, with 8 bases between. CDR3 loop: CASSEIGSTGELFF. Written as DNA, the CDR3 is TGTGCCAGCAGTGAAATCGGTAGCACCGGGGAGCTGTTTTTT.

This clonotype showed up many times. The rearrangement links TRBV6-5 to TRBJ1-6, with D perhaps matching TRBD1 (5 bases). Germline V gives CDR1 MNHEY, CDR2 SVGAGI. V dropped 0 bases and J dropped 10 bases, with 10 bases sitting between them. The CDR3 has 14 amino acids. The CDR3 reads CASSYSGGGSPLHF. CDR3 DNA: TGTGCCAGCAGTTACTCGGGGGGAGGGTCACCCCTCCACTTT.

This clonotype was seen many times. This rearrangement joins TRBV19 to TRBJ1-1; TRBD1 matches at 7 bases. Germline-derived CDR1 and CDR2 are LNHDA and SQIVND (reference sequence). Trimming cost V 5 bases and J 11 bases; bases outside gene matches: 5. This CDR3 comprises 11 residues. The CDR3 reads CASSARGHAFF. CDR3 DNA: TGTGCCAGTAGTGCGAGGGGGCATGCTTTCTTT.

This clonotype was observed at least ten times. V gene TRBV3-1 combines with J gene TRBJ2-1, with 10 bases matching TRBD2. The CDR3 loop spans 15 amino acids. Germline assignment: CDR1 LGHDT and CDR2 YNNKEL (reference sequence). The V and J ends lost 4 bases and 13 bases, in that order; junction bases with no gene match: 13. The CDR3: CASSLGLAGGFEQFF. The DNA for the CDR3 is TGTGCCAGCAGCCTTGGTTTAGCGGGAGGCTTTGAACAGTTCTTC.

The chain uses TRBV7-9 and TRBJ2-3; D is undetermined. Between the trimmed V and J ends, which lost 2 bases and 5 bases, there was a span of 8 bases. The CDR3 covers 13 residues. Looked up from germline, CDR1 is SEHNR and CDR2 is FQNEAQ (reference sequence). The CDR3: CASSLSGLDTQYF. The CDR3 DNA is TGTGCCAGCAGCTTATCAGGTCTAGATACGCAGTATTTT.

There are a few counts of this clonotype. V is TRBV29-1 and J is TRBJ2-3, with D perhaps assigned TRBD1 or TRBD2 (5 bases each). Germline lookup yields CDR1 SQVTM and CDR2 ANQGSEA. Trimming stripped 4 bases from V and 0 bases from J, with 14 bases between. The CDR3 contains 15 residues. The CDR3 DNA sequence: TGCAGCGTTGGATCCGGGACGGAAAGCACAGATACGCAGTATTTT. It is translated as CSVGSGTESTDTQYF.

This clonotype was counted at least ten times. The V and J genes are TRBV11-3 and TRBJ1-1, with D perhaps matching TRBD1 (6 bases). This CDR3 spans 14 amino acids. Germline CDR1 reads SGHNT; CDR2 reads YENEEA. Trimming took off 5 bases at V and 2 bases at J, with 12 bases between the two ends. The CDR3 reads CASSLSGDNTEAFF. The CDR3 DNA sequence: TGTGCCAGCAGCCTATCAGGGGATAACACTGAAGCTTTCTTT.

In this sample, this clonotype turned up many times. V gene TRBV12-3 or TRBV12-4 combines with J gene TRBJ2-2; D gene ambiguous. The CDR3 contains 13 residues. Deletions cut 3 bases from V and 8 bases from J, with 10 bases between. CDR3 nucleotides: TGTGCCAGCAGTTTGGCTGGCTGGGGGGAGCTGTTTTTT. The encoded protein is CASSLAGWGELFF.